A single sample is the source of the 9 T cell receptor beta chains below, sequenced in a study of monozygotic twins with inflammatory bowel disease. TCRdb re-called the 5' RACE reads; one entry per CDR3 protein, DNA not given. Recorded for this sample: roughly 200,000 distinct CDR3 sequences. The sample comprised blood. These receptors all stem from a human donor with ulcerative colitis or Crohn's disease, or a healthy co-twin of an affected twin (not recorded which).

The J gene is TRBJ2-7, the V gene TRBV6-1. Germline V CDR1 and CDR2: MNHNS, SASEGT. CDR3 length: 15 amino acids. This CDR3 is CASEVTQGTSYEQYF.

The chain recombines TRBV7-6 with TRBJ2-2; TCRdb picks TRBD1, but there is no DNA to check that call. The germline gives CDR1 SGHVS, CDR2 FNYEAQ. The CDR3 extends over 18 amino acids. The CDR3 here is CASSLKATGDVLTGELFF.

V usage is TRBV10-3 and J usage is TRBJ2-4. The germline V gene has CDR1 ENHRY and CDR2 SYGVKD. The CDR3 loop spans 14 amino acids. The CDR3 loop is CAISERLEENIQYF.

Here the CDR3 reads CASMGSLGLAGGRTQYF. The genes are TRBV28 and TRBJ2-3; the D call from TCRdb, TRBD2, cannot be confirmed without DNA. There are 17 residues in the CDR3. Per the germline V gene, CDR1 is MDHEN and CDR2 is SYDVKM.

The chain recombines TRBV10-2 with TRBJ2-3; TCRdb's D gene call, TRBD1, goes unchecked for lack of DNA. The CDR3 runs to 14 residues. The germline V gene has CDR1 WSHSY and CDR2 SAAADI. This CDR3 reads CASSGGAHTDTQYF.

The rearrangement uses TRBV7-9 and TRBJ2-7. The germline V gene encodes CDR1 SEHNR and CDR2 FQNEAQ (reference sequence). The CDR3 sequence is 12 residues long. The CDR3: CASSTLSYEQYF.

This rearrangement joins TRBV11-2 to TRBJ2-3; no DNA is available, so the TRBD2 call from TCRdb remains unchecked. CDR3 length equals 14 residues. The germline gives CDR1 SGHAT, CDR2 FQNNGV. The CDR3 protein is CASTRDFDTDTQYF.

The chain recombines TRBV7-9 with TRBJ2-2. The V gene's germline CDR1 is SEHNR and CDR2 FQNEAQ (reference sequence). This CDR3 region has 12 residues. The CDR3 sequence is CATFGRTGELFF.

J is TRBJ2-3 and V is TRBV5-1; the TRBD1 assignment by TCRdb is unverifiable without DNA. Germline loops: CDR1 SGHRS, CDR2 YFSETQ. The CDR3 is made up of 14 amino acids. The CDR3 sequence is CASSLRGDTDTQYF. Full variable domain (outside the CDR3, taken from reference TRBV5-1 and TRBJ2-3): KAGVTQTPRYLIKTRGQQVTLSCSPISGHRSVSWYQQTPGQGLQFLFEYFSETQRNKGNFPGRFSGRQFSNSRSEMNVSTLELGDSALYLCASSLRGDTDTQYFGPGTRLTVL.